The 13 T cell receptor beta chains given below trace back to one sample, sequenced in a study of blood T cell repertoires in COVID-19. Some clones are missing from TCRdb's copy, which holds only in-frame ones; the method was immunoSEQ multiplex PCR. Of 90,000 to 110,000 clones in the sample, around 83% were seen once. The sample consisted of peripheral blood. The source of these receptors is a woman at least 80 years old with active or convalescent COVID-19.

For this clone: One end of the junction does not line up with germline, which may come from a read error. The genes are TRBV4-1 and TRBJ2-1, with 7 bases matching TRBD2. Germline values: CDR1 MGHRA, CDR2 YSYEKL. The CDR3 totals 15 residues. The CDR3: CASTQSSGYYNEQFF. The CDR3 DNA reads as TGCGCCAGCACCCAATCTAGCGGTTATTACAATGAGCAGTTCTTC.

V usage is TRBV28 and J usage is TRBJ1-2; D remains ambiguous. Looked up from germline, CDR1 is MDHEN and CDR2 is SYDVKM. The CDR3 covers 14 residues. V lost 5 bases, J lost 3 bases, and 13 bases lay in between. The CDR3 sequence: CASSLNSGDYGYTF. In DNA, the CDR3 is TGTGCCAGCAGTCTCAATTCAGGCGACTATGGCTACACCTTC.

J is TRBJ2-3 and V is TRBV5-5; TRBD2 might be the D (5 bases). The CDR3 is 18 residues long. V was clipped by 0 bases and J by 4 bases, with 21 bases between them. Germline assignment: CDR1 SGHKS and CDR2 YYEKEE (reference sequence). CDR3 amino acids: CASSLAVAVPGIADTQYF. The CDR3 DNA sequence: TGTGCCAGCAGCTTGGCCGTAGCCGTTCCGGGGATCGCAGATACGCAGTATTTT.

The V and J genes are TRBV7-3 and TRBJ2-3, with TRBD2 matching 7 bases. V gave up 2 bases and J gave up 5 bases; unmatched junction bases: 1. CDR3 length: 13 amino acids. Germline V lookup: CDR1 SGHTA, CDR2 FQGTGA. CDR3 DNA sequence: TGTGCCAGCAGCTTAGGGAGGGGAGATACGCAGTATTTT. It encodes CASSLGRGDTQYF.

The chain uses TRBV30 and TRBJ2-1, with D uncertain. Germline CDR1 is GTSNPN and CDR2 is SVGIG (reference sequence). The CDR3 extends over 14 amino acids. V dropped 3 bases and J dropped 0 bases, with 9 bases sitting between them. CDR3 region: CAWRGVSSYNEQFF. In DNA form, the CDR3 reads TGTGCCTGGAGGGGCGTGAGCTCCTACAATGAGCAGTTCTTC.

This clone was found once. This rearrangement joins TRBV2 to TRBJ2-4, with 14 bases matching TRBD2. Germline values: CDR1 SNHLY, CDR2 FYNNEI. This CDR3 is 16 amino acids long. The junction had 5 bases not matched to a gene; V was cut back by 3 bases and J by 7 bases. CDR3 protein: CASSEGGLAGVNIQYF. CDR3 bases: TGTGCCAGCAGTGAGGGGGGACTAGCGGGAGTGAACATTCAGTACTTC.

The chain employs TRBV10-2 and TRBJ2-3; 10 bases agree with TRBD2. There are 15 residues in the CDR3. Per germline, CDR1 WSHSY and CDR2 SAAADI. Losses at the gene ends were 4 bases for V and 4 bases for J; bases not matched to a gene: 5. Here the CDR3 reads CASSALAGESDTQYF. The CDR3 region has the DNA TGCGCCAGCAGTGCCCTAGCGGGAGAATCAGATACGCAGTATTTT.

This clone was seen more than once but under ten times. The V call is TRBV7-8, the J call TRBJ2-7; no firm D call. V shed 2 bases and J shed 0 bases, with 11 bases lying between them. Germline assignment: CDR1 SGHVS and CDR2 FQNEAQ. The CDR3 spans 15 residues. CDR3 in DNA: TGTGCCAGCAGCTTATCGTACGGGTACTCCTACGAGCAGTACTTC. Translating it yields CASSLSYGYSYEQYF.

Remarks on this clone: This may arise from a read error, as a much more abundant clone is one base away. The CDR3: CASSDRGNTEAFF. CDR3 DNA: TGTGCCAGCAGTGACAGGGGGAACACTGAAGCTTTCTTT. The chain carries TRBV2 and TRBJ1-1, with D perhaps matching TRBD1 (6 bases). CDR1 is SNHLY, CDR2 FYNNEI, per germline. The CDR3 has 13 amino acids. Trimming cost V 3 bases and J 1 base, with 6 bases left between them. The variable domain in full, with the rest retrieved from reference TRBV2 and TRBJ1-1, is EPEVTQTPSHQVTQMGQEVILRCVPISNHLYFYWYRQILGQKVEFLVSFYNNEISEKSEIFDDQFSVERPDGSNFTLKIRSTKLEDSAMYFCASSDRGNTEAFFGQGTRLTVV.

The chain links TRBV4-2 to TRBJ1-2; D is possibly TRBD1 (5 bases). Germline assignment: CDR1 LGHNA and CDR2 YNFKEQ. Trimming removed 8 bases at V and 2 bases at J, with 9 bases between. The CDR3 totals 12 residues. The CDR3 protein is CASREGNYGYTF. CDR3 sequence (DNA): TGTGCCAGCCGGGAGGGGAACTATGGCTACACCTTC.

This rearrangement joins TRBV27 to TRBJ2-7; perhaps TRBD2 as D (5 bases). V was cut by 8 bases and J by 2 bases, with 13 bases left in between. The V gene's germline CDR1 is MNHEY and CDR2 SMNVEV (reference sequence). This CDR3 has 13 residues. CDR3 nucleotides: TGTGCCAGCGCTTCCGGGATTGCCTACGAGCAGTACTTC. Translated, it gives CASASGIAYEQYF.

The V gene is TRBV6-1, the J gene TRBJ2-2, with a possible D match to TRBD2 (5 bases). The CDR3 consists of 14 residues. The germline gives CDR1 MNHNS, CDR2 SASEGT. The germline V and J ends were trimmed by 2 bases and 5 bases, with 9 bases remaining between them. The CDR3 region is CASSEKRRTGELFF. As DNA, the CDR3 is TGTGCCAGCAGTGAAAAGCGGAGGACCGGGGAGCTGTTTTTT.

Only one count was recorded for this clone. J is TRBJ2-2 and V is TRBV29-1; TRBD2 matches at 10 bases. J lost 4 bases, V lost 4 bases, and 3 bases had no gene match. This CDR3 has 14 amino acids. Per germline, CDR1 SQVTM and CDR2 ANQGSEA. The CDR3 is CSVGTSGLTGELFF. DNA of the CDR3: TGCAGCGTTGGGACTAGCGGTCTCACCGGGGAGCTGTTTTTT.